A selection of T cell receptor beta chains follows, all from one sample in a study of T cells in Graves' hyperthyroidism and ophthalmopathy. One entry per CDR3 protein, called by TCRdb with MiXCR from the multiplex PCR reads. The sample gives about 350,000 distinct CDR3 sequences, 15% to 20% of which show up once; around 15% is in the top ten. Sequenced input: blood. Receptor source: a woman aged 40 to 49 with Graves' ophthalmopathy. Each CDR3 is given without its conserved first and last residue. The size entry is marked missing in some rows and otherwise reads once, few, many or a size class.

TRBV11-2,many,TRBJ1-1,ASSLGGVPTEAF
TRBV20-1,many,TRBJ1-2,SARARRRGEYGYT
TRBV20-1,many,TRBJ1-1,SARDLEGSTEAF
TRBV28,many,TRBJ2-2,ASRFRPNTGELF
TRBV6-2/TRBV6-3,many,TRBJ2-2,ASSYSRSGGRINTGELF
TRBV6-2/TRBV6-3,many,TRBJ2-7,ASRAVGTYEQY
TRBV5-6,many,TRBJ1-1,ASSPEPILLGNTEAF
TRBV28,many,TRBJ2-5,ASSRQGGKTQY
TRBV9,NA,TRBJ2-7,ASGPGTPLYEQY
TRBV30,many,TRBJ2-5,AWSVGLQETQY
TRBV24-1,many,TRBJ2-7,ATSDLSGLRYEQY
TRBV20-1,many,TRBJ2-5,SARLAGVKETQY
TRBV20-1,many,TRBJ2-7,SARDSGRVYEQY
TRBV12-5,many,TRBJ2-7,ASGRDRGHEQY
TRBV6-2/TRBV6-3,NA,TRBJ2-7,ASSRRPGQDYEQY
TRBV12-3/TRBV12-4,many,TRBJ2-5,ASSFDRGAKTQY